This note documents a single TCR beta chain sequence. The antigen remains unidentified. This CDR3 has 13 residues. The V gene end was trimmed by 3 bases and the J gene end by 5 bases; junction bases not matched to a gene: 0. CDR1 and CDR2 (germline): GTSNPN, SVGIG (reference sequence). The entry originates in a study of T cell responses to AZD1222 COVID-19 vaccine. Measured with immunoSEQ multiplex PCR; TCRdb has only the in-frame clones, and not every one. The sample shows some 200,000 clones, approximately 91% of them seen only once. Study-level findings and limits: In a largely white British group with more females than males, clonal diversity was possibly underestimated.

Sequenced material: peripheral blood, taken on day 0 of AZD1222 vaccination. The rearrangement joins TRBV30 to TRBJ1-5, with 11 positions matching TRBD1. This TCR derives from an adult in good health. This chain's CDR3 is CAWRGQGDQPQHF. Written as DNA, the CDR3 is TGTGCCTGGAGGGGACAGGGGGATCAGCCCCAGCATTTT.